The entry that follows covers one TCR beta chain sequence. There are 15 residues in the CDR3. Looked up from germline, CDR1 is SGHRS and CDR2 is YFSETQ. Trimming took 4 bases from V and 4 from J; bases not matched to a gene: 9. This specimen comes from a study of T cell changes during pregnancy in multiple sclerosis. Profiled with immunoSEQ multiplex PCR; TCRdb holds only in-frame clones, not every one. Of over 35,000 clones in the sample, more than 90% are singletons; the top ten hold around 1.3%. The specimen was peripheral blood, collected before pregnancy. This clonotype was obtained from a female donor with multiple sclerosis, enrolled in a pregnancy study. This chain connects TRBV5-1 to TRBJ2-5; TRBD1 matches at 8 bases. CDR3 protein: CASSPLQGEVETQYF. In nucleotides, the CDR3 is TGCGCCAGCAGCCCTCTACAGGGGGAGGTAGAGACCCAGTACTTC.